This passage covers 9 T cell receptor beta chains from one sample sequenced in a study of control samples from healthy donors and cancer patients. Produced via immunoSEQ multiplex PCR; TCRdb's table is partial and in-frame only. The sample yields approximately 44,000 clones, 70% seen once. The specimen sequenced was formalin-fixed, paraffin-embedded tissue. These receptors were obtained from a male donor with melanoma.

The chain couples TRBV3-1 (or the pseudogene TRBV3-2) to TRBJ2-3; 7 bases line up with TRBD1. Germline CDR1 is LGHDT and CDR2 is YNNKEL (reference sequence). The V segment lost 5 bases and the J segment 0 bases; nucleotides outside the gene matches: 5. This CDR3 has 15 amino acids. The CDR3 reads CASSYRQGSTDTQYF. The CDR3 DNA is TGTGCCAGCAGCTACCGACAGGGAAGCACAGATACGCAGTATTTT.

The chain joins TRBV2 to TRBJ2-3; the D is unclear. This CDR3 is built from 14 residues. With 4 bases removed from V and 4 bases from J, the gap between germline ends came to 12 bases. Germline lookup yields CDR1 SNHLY and CDR2 FYNNEI. CDR3: CASSVAPRADTQYF. CDR3 nucleotide sequence: TGTGCCAGCAGTGTAGCCCCCCGGGCAGATACGCAGTATTTT.

V gene TRBV30 combines with J gene TRBJ2-3, with D tentatively TRBD2 (6 bases). The CDR3 contains 14 residues. V gave up 0 bases and J gave up 3 bases, with 10 bases separating them. Germline CDR1 is GTSNPN and CDR2 is SVGIG (reference sequence). CDR3 sequence: CAWSVGGGTDTQYF. The CDR3 DNA reads as TGTGCCTGGAGTGTGGGGGGTGGGACAGATACGCAGTATTTT.

This clone was seen only a few times. V usage is TRBV5-1 and J usage is TRBJ2-3; D tentatively fits TRBD1 or TRBD2 (6 bases each). Per germline, CDR1 SGHRS and CDR2 YFSETQ. V shed 1 base and J shed 5 bases, with 14 bases lying between them. The CDR3 consists of 15 residues. CDR3 sequence reads: CASSLSRGGKDTQYF. In DNA form, the CDR3 reads TGCGCCAGCAGCTTGTCCAGGGGCGGGAAAGATACGCAGTATTTT.

This clone was seen only once. This chain uses TRBV11-2 with TRBJ1-2, with 8 bases lining up with TRBD1. The ends lost 3 bases at V and 4 bases at J; junction bases unmatched: 1. Germline V gene lookup returns CDR1 SGHAT and CDR2 FQNNGV. This CDR3 spans 13 amino acids. The CDR3 loop reads CASSFDRGYGYTF. DNA of the CDR3: TGTGCCAGCAGCTTCGACAGGGGCTATGGCTACACCTTC.

The gene calls are TRBV5-1 and TRBJ2-3, with TRBD1 identical over 9 bases. CDR3 length: 14 amino acids. Germline V gene sequence: CDR1 SGHRS, CDR2 YFSETQ. Germline trimming cut 4 bases from V and 3 bases from J; bases unmatched to any gene: 3. The CDR3 region has the DNA TGCGCCAGCAGCCGGACAGGGGCTACAGATACGCAGTATTTT. This sequence encodes CASSRTGATDTQYF.

This clone was counted a few times. The rearrangement joins TRBV2 to TRBJ1-1; D ambiguous. The CDR3 runs to 13 residues. Germline V gives CDR1 SNHLY, CDR2 FYNNEI. With 2 bases removed from V and 0 bases from J, the gap between germline ends came to 4 bases. CDR3 DNA sequence: TGTGCCAGCAGTGAACAGGTGAACACTGAAGCTTTCTTT. Translation: CASSEQVNTEAFF.

The chain employs TRBV9 and TRBJ2-1; 9 nucleotides align to TRBD2. CDR1 and CDR2 (germline): SGDLS, YYNGEE. The CDR3 is made up of 14 amino acids. V shed 0 bases and J 9 bases; nucleotides not matched to a gene: 4. The CDR3 nucleotides read TGTGCCAGCAGCGTAGTAGGCGGGAGGGCTGAGCAGTTCTTC. Translated, it gives CASSVVGGRAEQFF.

The chain combines TRBV7-3 with TRBJ2-3; TRBD2 matches at 9 bases. With 2 bases clipped from V and 4 bases from J, the junction kept 4 bases outside the gene matches. CDR1 and CDR2 (germline): SGHTA, FQGTGA. CDR3 length: 15 amino acids. CDR3 bases: TGTGCCAGCAGCTTAGCGGGAGGGCCCTCAGATACGCAGTATTTT. It is translated as CASSLAGGPSDTQYF.